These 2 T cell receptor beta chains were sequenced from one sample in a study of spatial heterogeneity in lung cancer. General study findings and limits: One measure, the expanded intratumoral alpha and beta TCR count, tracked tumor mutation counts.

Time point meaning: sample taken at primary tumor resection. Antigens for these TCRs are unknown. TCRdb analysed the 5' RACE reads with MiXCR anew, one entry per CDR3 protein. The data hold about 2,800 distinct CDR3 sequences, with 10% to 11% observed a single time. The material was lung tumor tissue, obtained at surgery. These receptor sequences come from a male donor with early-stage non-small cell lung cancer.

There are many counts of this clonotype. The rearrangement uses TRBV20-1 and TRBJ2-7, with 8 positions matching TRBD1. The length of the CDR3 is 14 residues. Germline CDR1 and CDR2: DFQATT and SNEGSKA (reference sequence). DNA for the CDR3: TGCAGCGCGGCGACAGGGGCCGGATTTTACGAGCAGTACTTC. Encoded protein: CSAATGAGFYEQYF.

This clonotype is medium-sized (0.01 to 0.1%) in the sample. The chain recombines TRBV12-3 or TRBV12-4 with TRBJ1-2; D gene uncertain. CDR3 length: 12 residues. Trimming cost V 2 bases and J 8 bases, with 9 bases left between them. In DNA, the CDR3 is TGTGCCAGCAGTTTATCTGGTTGGGGCTACACCTTC. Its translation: CASSLSGWGYTF.